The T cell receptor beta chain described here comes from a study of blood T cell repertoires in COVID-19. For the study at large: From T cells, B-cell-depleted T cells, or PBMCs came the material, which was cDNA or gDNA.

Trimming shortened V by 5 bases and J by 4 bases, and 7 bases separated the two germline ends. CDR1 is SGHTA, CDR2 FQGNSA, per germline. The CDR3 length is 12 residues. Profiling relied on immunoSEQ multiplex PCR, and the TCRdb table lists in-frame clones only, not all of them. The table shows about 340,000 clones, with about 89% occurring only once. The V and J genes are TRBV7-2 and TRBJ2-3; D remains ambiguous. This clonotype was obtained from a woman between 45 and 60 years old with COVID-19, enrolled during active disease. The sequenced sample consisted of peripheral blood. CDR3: CASSLFADTQYF. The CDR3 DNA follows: TGTGCCAGCAGCCTCTTCGCAGATACGCAGTATTTT.